This T cell receptor beta chain was found in a study of blood T cell repertoires in COVID-19. About the study: There were acute and convalescent COVID-19 samples, and they came from the United States, Italy and Spain. PBMCs, B-cell-depleted T cells, or T cells were the source of the cDNA or gDNA that made up the material.

Original handling: How many nucleated cells were present was estimated from reference gene primer amplification. Assay: immunoSEQ multiplex PCR; the TCRdb copy retains only in-frame clones and omits some. The V and J calls and clone size come from that table; D and trimming were worked out from the DNA. The profile covers tens of thousands of clones, with roughly 84% appearing a single time and approximately 14% taken by the ten largest. The CDR3 is 20 amino acids. The V end lost 3 bases, the J end lost 1 base, and 22 bases lay between the germline ends. The germline V gene has CDR1 MNHEY and CDR2 SMNVEV (reference sequence).

The origin of this receptor is a man between 50 and 59 years old with active or convalescent COVID-19. Sequencing was performed on peripheral blood. The chain links TRBV27 to TRBJ1-6; possibly TRBD1 for D (5 bases). CDR3 nucleotide sequence: TGTGCCAGCAGTTTTTCTCCCATCACGGGGGAGGAGTCCTATAATTCACCCCTCCACTTT. This codes for CASSFSPITGEESYNSPLHF.